This T cell receptor beta chain appears in the sequencing data of a study of identical twins. As regards this clonotype: The germline gene is not matched at one end of the junction; a read error may be the cause.

MiXCR, run by TCRdb on the 5' RACE reads, gives a single entry per CDR3 protein. The data contain nearly 200,000 distinct CDR3 sequences, 15% to 20% of them singletons. The CDR3 covers 14 residues. Germline CDR1 and CDR2: LNHNV and YYDKDF (reference sequence). This sample was shared with a second study, whose subject was T cells expressing NK-cell markers.

V gene TRBV15 combines with J gene TRBJ2-3; TRBD2 is a possible D gene (5 bases). The origin of this receptor is a woman aged 18-35 years in good health. Material for sequencing was CD8+ T cells sorted from blood. This chain's CDR3 is CGTSRDRGPDTQYF. CDR3 sequence (DNA): TGTGGCACCAGCAGAGATAGAGGGCCAGATACGCAGTATTTT.